One sample yielded the 12 T cell receptor beta chains listed below, sequenced in a study of T cells after yellow fever vaccination. MiXCR, applied by TCRdb to the 5' RACE reads, yields one record per CDR3 protein. The sample has around 300,000 distinct CDR3 sequences, 10% to 15% seen once. Sequenced material: CD4+ T cells sorted from PBMCs, taken 45 days after the yellow fever booster vaccination. The receptors stem from a man aged 25-45 years who received the YFV17D yellow fever vaccine.

The chain combines TRBV5-1 with TRBJ2-2; no reliable D call. The CDR3 has 16 amino acids. CDR1 is SGHRS, CDR2 YFSETQ, per germline. V was pared by 4 bases and J by 1 base, with 14 bases between. As DNA, the CDR3 is TGCGCCAGCAGCGCAGACTTGACCCAGAACACCGGGGAGCTGTTTTTT. It is translated as CASSADLTQNTGELFF.

This rearrangement joins TRBV29-1 to TRBJ2-2, with D possibly being TRBD1 (6 bases). Trimming stripped 5 bases from V and 0 bases from J, with 13 bases between. Germline CDR1 and CDR2: SQVTM and ANQGSEA. The CDR3 sequence is 15 residues long. The chain's CDR3 is CSVTADRTNTGELFF. CDR3 DNA: TGCAGCGTTACTGCCGACAGGACGAACACCGGGGAGCTGTTTTTT.

The chain combines TRBV20-1 with TRBJ2-1; D possibly corresponds to TRBD1 (6 bases). V was pared by 0 bases and J by 6 bases, with 21 bases between. The CDR3 has 17 amino acids. Germline V gene data show CDR1 as DFQATT and CDR2 as SNEGSKA (reference sequence). The CDR3 loop is CSARDGFQGFPSNEQFF. In DNA, the CDR3 is TGCAGTGCTAGAGATGGTTTTCAGGGGTTCCCTTCCAATGAGCAGTTCTTC.

The chain couples TRBV7-2 to TRBJ2-1; the D is unclear. The CDR3 extends over 14 amino acids. Germline V gene lookup returns CDR1 SGHTA and CDR2 FQGNSA. Trimming left V 5 bases short and J 3 bases short, with 11 bases between. CDR3 bases: TGTGCCAGCAGCAAATTCGGGCTCTACAATGAGCAGTTCTTC. This sequence encodes CASSKFGLYNEQFF. Full variable domain (remainder filled in from reference TRBV7-2 and TRBJ2-1): GAGVSQSPSNKVTEKGKDVELRCDPISGHTALYWYRQSLGQGLEFLIYFQGNSAPDKSGLPSDRFSAERTGGSVSTLTIQRTQQEDSAVYLCASSKFGLYNEQFFGPGTRLTVL.

There are many counts of this clonotype. J is TRBJ2-3 and V is TRBV12-3 or TRBV12-4; D may be TRBD2 (5 bases). Trimming stripped 4 bases from V and 2 bases from J, with 13 bases between. The CDR3 contains 15 residues. The CDR3 sequence is CASSYASTATDTQYF. DNA for the CDR3: TGTGCCAGCAGTTACGCTAGCACGGCCACAGATACGCAGTATTTT.

A few counts support this clonotype. The chain joins TRBV30 to TRBJ1-2; D gene uncertain. V was clipped by 0 bases and J by 9 bases, with 14 bases between them. This CDR3 contains 13 residues. Germline CDR1 and CDR2: GTSNPN and SVGIG (reference sequence). The CDR3 region is CAWSVPAVGRYTF. The CDR3 DNA is TGTGCCTGGAGTGTGCCCGCGGTCGGACGCTACACCTTC.

In this sample, this clonotype turned up a few times. The chain combines TRBV7-2 with TRBJ1-3; possibly TRBD1 for D (5 bases). The germline CDR1 and CDR2 sequences are SGHTA and FQGNSA. The ends were cut back, 4 bases at V and 0 bases at J, with 16 bases in the middle. This CDR3 is built from 17 residues. The CDR3 here is CASSSRQPQLSGNTIYF. CDR3 nucleotide sequence: TGTGCCAGCAGCTCGCGACAGCCACAGCTCTCTGGAAACACCATATATTTT.

This clonotype occurred a few times. The chain combines TRBV6-5 with TRBJ2-7; D is possibly TRBD1 (6 bases). Per the germline V gene, CDR1 is MNHEY and CDR2 is SVGAGI. The CDR3 is made up of 15 amino acids. The germline V and J ends were trimmed by 0 bases and 4 bases, with 13 bases remaining between them. CDR3 coding DNA: TGTGCCAGCAGTTACTCTTCCGGTAGGGGGTACGAGCAGTACTTC. As protein: CASSYSSGRGYEQYF.

This chain links TRBV9 with TRBJ2-3; D gene uncertain. The CDR3 totals 12 residues. Germline CDR1 and CDR2: SGDLS and YYNGEE. Trimming removed 4 bases at V and 5 bases at J, with 8 bases between. The CDR3 is CASSPHGDTQYF. The DNA of the CDR3 is TGTGCCAGCAGCCCCCACGGAGATACGCAGTATTTT. Supplemented by reference TRBV9 and TRBJ2-3, the full variable domain reads DSGVTQTPKHLITATGQRVTLRCSPRSGDLSVYWYQQSLDQGLQFLIQYYNGEERAKGNILERFSAQQFPDLHSELNLSSLELGDSALYFCASSPHGDTQYFGPGTRLTVL.

A few counts support this clonotype. V and J are TRBV28 and TRBJ2-7, with a possible D match to TRBD1 (6 bases). The V end lost 0 bases, the J end lost 3 bases, and 18 bases lay between the germline ends. The CDR3 loop spans 17 amino acids. Germline V CDR1 and CDR2: MDHEN, SYDVKM. The CDR3 sequence is CASSLWGFGKGGYEQYF. The CDR3 DNA is TGTGCCAGCAGTTTATGGGGGTTCGGAAAAGGGGGCTACGAGCAGTACTTC.

The CDR3 DNA follows: TGCAGCGTTGACAGCGGAAACACCATATATTTT. Its translation: CSVDSGNTIYF. The chain uses TRBV29-1 and TRBJ1-3; D gene unclear. The CDR3 is made up of 11 amino acids. Germline V CDR1 and CDR2: SQVTM, ANQGSEA. Trimming shortened V by 3 bases and J by 4 bases, and 4 bases separated the two germline ends.

This chain joins TRBV7-9 and TRBJ2-7, with 7 nucleotides matching TRBD1. The trim removed 11 bases at V and 1 base at J, leaving 11 bases unmatched. CDR3 size: 14 residues. Germline V gives CDR1 SEHNR, CDR2 FQNEAQ (reference sequence). This CDR3 is CAGMETGSSYEQYF. For the CDR3, the DNA is TGTGCCGGGATGGAGACAGGGTCGTCCTACGAGCAGTACTTC.